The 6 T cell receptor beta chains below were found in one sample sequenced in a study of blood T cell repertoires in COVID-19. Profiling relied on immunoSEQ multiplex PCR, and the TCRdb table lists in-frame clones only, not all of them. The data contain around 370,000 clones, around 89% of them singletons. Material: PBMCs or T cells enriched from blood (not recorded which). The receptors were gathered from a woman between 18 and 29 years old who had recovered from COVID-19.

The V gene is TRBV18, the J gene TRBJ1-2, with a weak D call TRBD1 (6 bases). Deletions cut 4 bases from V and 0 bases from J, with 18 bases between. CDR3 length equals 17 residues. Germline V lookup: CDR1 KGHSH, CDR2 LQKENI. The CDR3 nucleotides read TGTGCCAGCTCACGCGCCGGGGGGCAGATTTCTAACTATGGCTACACCTTC. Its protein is CASSRAGGQISNYGYTF. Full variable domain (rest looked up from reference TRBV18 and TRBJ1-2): NAGVMQNPRHLVRRRGQEARLRCSPMKGHSHVYWYRQLPEEGLKFMVYLQKENIIDESGMPKERFSAEFPKEGPSILRIQQVVRGDSAAYFCASSRAGGQISNYGYTFGSGTRLTVV.

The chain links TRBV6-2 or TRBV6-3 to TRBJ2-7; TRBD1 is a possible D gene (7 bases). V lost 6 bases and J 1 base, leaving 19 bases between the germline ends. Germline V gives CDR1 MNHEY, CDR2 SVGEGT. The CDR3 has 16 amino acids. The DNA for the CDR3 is TGTGCCAGCAGCCCTAGACGACAGGGAGGATCCTACGAGCAGTACTTC. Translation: CASSPRRQGGSYEQYF.

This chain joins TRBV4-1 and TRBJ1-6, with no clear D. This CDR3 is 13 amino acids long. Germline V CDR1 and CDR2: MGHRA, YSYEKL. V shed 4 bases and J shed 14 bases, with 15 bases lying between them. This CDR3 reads CASSREITGTLHF. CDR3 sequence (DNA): TGCGCCAGCAGCCGGGAGATAACTGGGACCCTCCACTTT.

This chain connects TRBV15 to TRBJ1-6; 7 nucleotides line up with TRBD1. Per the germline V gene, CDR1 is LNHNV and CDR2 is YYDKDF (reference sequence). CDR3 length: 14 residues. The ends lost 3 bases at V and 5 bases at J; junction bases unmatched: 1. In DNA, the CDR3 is TGTGCCACCAGCAGTGGGACAGATAATTCACCCCTCCACTTT. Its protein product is CATSSGTDNSPLHF.

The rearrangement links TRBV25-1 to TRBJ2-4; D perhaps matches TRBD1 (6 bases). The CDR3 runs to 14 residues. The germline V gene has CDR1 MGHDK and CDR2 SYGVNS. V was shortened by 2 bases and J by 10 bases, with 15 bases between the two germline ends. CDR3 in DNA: TGTGCCAGCAGTGAAAACCGGGACATGTTTATTCAGTACTTC. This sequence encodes CASSENRDMFIQYF.

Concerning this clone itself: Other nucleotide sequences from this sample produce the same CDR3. CDR3 nucleotide sequence: TGTGCCAGCAGCTTACAGGGGAGCAATCAGCCCCAGCATTTT. Protein: CASSLQGSNQPQHF. The V gene is TRBV7-9, the J gene TRBJ1-5; TRBD1 might be the D (6 bases). Trimming removed 2 bases at V and 1 base at J, with 6 bases between. The length of the CDR3 is 14 residues. Germline loops: CDR1 SEHNR, CDR2 FQNEAQ (reference sequence).